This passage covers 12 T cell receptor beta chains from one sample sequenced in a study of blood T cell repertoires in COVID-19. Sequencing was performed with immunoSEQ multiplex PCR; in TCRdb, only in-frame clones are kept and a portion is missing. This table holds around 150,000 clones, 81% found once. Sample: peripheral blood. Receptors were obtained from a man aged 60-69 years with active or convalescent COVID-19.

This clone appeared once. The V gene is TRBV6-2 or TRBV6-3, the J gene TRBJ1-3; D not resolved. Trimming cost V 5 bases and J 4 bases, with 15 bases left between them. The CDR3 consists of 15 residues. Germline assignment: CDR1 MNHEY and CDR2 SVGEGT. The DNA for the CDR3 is TGTGCCAGCAGTAACGGAGGGTCTCCAGGAAACACCATATATTTT. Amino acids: CASSNGGSPGNTIYF.

Written as DNA, the CDR3 is TGTGCCAGCAGCCCCAGACTAGCCCCCTACAATGAGCAGTTCTTC. As protein: CASSPRLAPYNEQFF. V usage is TRBV14 and J usage is TRBJ2-1; TRBD2 matches at 7 bases. The V gene's germline CDR1 is SGHDN and CDR2 FVKESK. Trimming took 4 bases from V and 2 from J; bases not matched to a gene: 5. CDR3 length equals 15 residues.

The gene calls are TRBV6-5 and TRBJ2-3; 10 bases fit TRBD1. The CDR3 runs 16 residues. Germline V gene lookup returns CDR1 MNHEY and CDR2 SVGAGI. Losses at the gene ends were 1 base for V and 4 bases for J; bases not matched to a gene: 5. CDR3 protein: CASSYFGTGVADTQYF. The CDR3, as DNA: TGTGCCAGCAGTTACTTCGGGACAGGGGTAGCAGATACGCAGTATTTT.

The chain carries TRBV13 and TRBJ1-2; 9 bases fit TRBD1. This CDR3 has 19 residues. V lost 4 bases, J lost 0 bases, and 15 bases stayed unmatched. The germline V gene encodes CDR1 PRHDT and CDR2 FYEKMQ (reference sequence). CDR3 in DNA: TGTGCCAGCAGCTCGGGGACAGGGAGGACTACGAGAGCTAACTATGGCTACACCTTC. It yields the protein CASSSGTGRTTRANYGYTF. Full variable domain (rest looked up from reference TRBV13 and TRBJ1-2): AAGVIQSPRHLIKEKRETATLKCYPIPRHDTVYWYQQGPGQDPQFLISFYEKMQSDKGSIPDRFSAQQFSDYHSELNMSSLELGDSALYFCASSSGTGRTTRANYGYTFGSGTRLTVV.

CDR3 protein: CASSRGQVGGNEKLFF. CDR3 bases: TGTGCCAGCAGCCGCGGACAGGTCGGAGGAAATGAAAAACTGTTTTTT. The chain links TRBV11-2 to TRBJ1-4; 7 nucleotides align to TRBD1. V gave up 5 bases and J gave up 5 bases; unmatched junction bases: 11. The CDR3 spans 16 residues. Germline V CDR1 and CDR2: SGHAT, FQNNGV. Drawing the rest from reference TRBV11-2 and TRBJ1-4, the complete variable domain is EAGVAQSPRYKIIEKRQSVAFWCNPISGHATLYWYQQILGQGPKLLIQFQNNGVVDDSQLPKDRFSAERLKGVDSTLKIQPAKLEDSAVYLCASSRGQVGGNEKLFFGSGTQLSVL.

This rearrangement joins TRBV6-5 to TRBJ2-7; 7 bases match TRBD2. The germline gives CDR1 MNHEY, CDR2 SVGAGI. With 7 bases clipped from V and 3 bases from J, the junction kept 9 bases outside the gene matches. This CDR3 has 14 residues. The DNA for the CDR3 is TGTGCCAGCACTTTACCGGGGGGTGACTACGAGCAGTACTTC. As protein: CASTLPGGDYEQYF.

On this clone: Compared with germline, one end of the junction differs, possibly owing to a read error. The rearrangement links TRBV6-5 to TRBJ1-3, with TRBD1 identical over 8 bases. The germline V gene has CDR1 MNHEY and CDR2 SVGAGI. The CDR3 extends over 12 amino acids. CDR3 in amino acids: CASRGQGEHWDF. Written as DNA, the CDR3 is TGTGCCAGCAGAGGACAGGGTGAACATTGGGATTTT.

The CDR3 DNA follows: TGTGCCAGCAGCTTAGGAGGGCAGGGGCTGAAGTCCGAGCAGTACTTC. Protein: CASSLGGQGLKSEQYF. This sequence joins TRBV13 and TRBJ2-7; tentatively, D is TRBD1 (6 bases). Germline CDR1 and CDR2: PRHDT and FYEKMQ (reference sequence). The V and J ends lost 0 bases and 6 bases respectively, with 18 bases between them. This CDR3 contains 16 residues.

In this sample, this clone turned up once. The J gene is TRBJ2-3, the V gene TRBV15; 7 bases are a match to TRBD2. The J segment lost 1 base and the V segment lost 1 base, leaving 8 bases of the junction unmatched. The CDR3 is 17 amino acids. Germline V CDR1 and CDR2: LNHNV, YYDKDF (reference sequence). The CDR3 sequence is CATSRVGGLAGTDTQYF. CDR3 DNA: TGTGCCACCAGCAGAGTAGGTGGGCTAGCGGGCACAGATACGCAGTATTTT.

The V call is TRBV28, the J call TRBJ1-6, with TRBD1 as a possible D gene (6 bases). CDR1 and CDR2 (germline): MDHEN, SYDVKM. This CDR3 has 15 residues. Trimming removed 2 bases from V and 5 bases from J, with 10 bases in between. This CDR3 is CASSLTGNDNSPLHF. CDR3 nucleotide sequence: TGTGCCAGCAGTTTAACAGGGAACGATAATTCACCCCTCCACTTT. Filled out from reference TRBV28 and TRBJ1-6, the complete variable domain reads DVKVTQSSRYLVKRTGEKVFLECVQDMDHENMFWYRQDPGLGLRLIYFSYDVKMKEKGDIPEGYSVSREKKERFSLILESASTNQTSMYLCASSLTGNDNSPLHFGNGTRLTVT.

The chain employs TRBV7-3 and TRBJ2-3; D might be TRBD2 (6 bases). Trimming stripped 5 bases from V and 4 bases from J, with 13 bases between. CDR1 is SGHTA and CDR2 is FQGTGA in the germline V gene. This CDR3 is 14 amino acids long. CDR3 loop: CASSPPGRSDTQYF. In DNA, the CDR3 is TGTGCCAGCAGCCCCCCGGGGAGGTCAGATACGCAGTATTTT.

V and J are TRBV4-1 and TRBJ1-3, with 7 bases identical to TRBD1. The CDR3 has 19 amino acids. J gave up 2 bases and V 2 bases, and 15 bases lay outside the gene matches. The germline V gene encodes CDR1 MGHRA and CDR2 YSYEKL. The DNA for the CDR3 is TGCGCCAGCAGCCAACTACAGGGGACTGGGATGGGGACTGGAAACACCATATATTTT. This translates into CASSQLQGTGMGTGNTIYF.